A single sample gave rise to the 8 T cell receptor beta chains below, sequenced in a study of cytomegalovirus exposure and HLA in healthy donors. Researchers ran the PCR with 60 Vbeta and 13 Jbeta primers. Produced via immunoSEQ multiplex PCR; TCRdb's table is partial and in-frame only. The sample table includes some 83,000 clones. The sequenced sample was PBMCs. The source of these receptors is a woman in her 30s in good health and CMV-seronegative.

The chain is built from TRBV5-1 and TRBJ1-4; a weak D match, TRBD1 (6 bases). Between the trimmed V and J ends, which lost 4 bases and 8 bases, there was a span of 18 bases. This CDR3 comprises 15 residues. Germline CDR1 SGHRS, CDR2 YFSETQ. CDR3 DNA: TGCGCCAGCAGCGCTAACCGGGACATGAGCGAAAAACTGTTTTTT. The encoded protein is CASSANRDMSEKLFF.

The rearrangement uses TRBV4-2 and TRBJ1-4, with 8 bases aligning to TRBD1. The CDR3 is made up of 16 amino acids. V lost 0 bases to trimming and J lost 8 bases; unmatched junction nucleotides: 8. Germline V gene data show CDR1 as LGHNA and CDR2 as YNFKEQ. The CDR3 protein is CASSQDRDRGREKLFF. CDR3 in DNA: TGTGCCAGCAGCCAAGATAGAGACAGGGGACGGGAAAAACTGTTTTTT.

V and J are TRBV4-2 and TRBJ2-1; a possible D gene is TRBD2 (5 bases). Deletions cut 1 base from V and 6 bases from J, with 10 bases between. CDR3 length: 14 residues. Germline CDR1 reads LGHNA; CDR2 reads YNFKEQ. The CDR3 bases are TGTGCCAGCAGCCAAGGGGGAGAATCCAATGAGCAGTTCTTC. Translating gives CASSQGGESNEQFF.

The J gene is TRBJ2-3, the V gene TRBV29-1; TRBD1 matches 10 bases. The J segment lost 4 bases and the V segment lost 6 bases, leaving 4 bases of the junction unmatched. Looked up from germline, CDR1 is SQVTM and CDR2 is ANQGSEA. The CDR3 runs to 13 residues. CDR3 nucleotides: TGCAGCGTCCACGGGACAGGGGCAGATACGCAGTATTTT. Translated, it gives CSVHGTGADTQYF.

The chain joins TRBV10-1 to TRBJ2-2; maybe TRBD2 (6 bases). Germline assignment: CDR1 WNHNN and CDR2 SYGVQD (reference sequence). This CDR3 comprises 13 residues. V was shortened by 6 bases and J by 4 bases, with 9 bases between the two germline ends. The CDR3 loop is CASSRDFTGELFF. The CDR3 region has the DNA TGCGCCAGCAGCCGGGACTTCACCGGGGAGCTGTTTTTT.

Note on this clone: One junction end does not reproduce the germline sequence, and a read error may be involved. The chain uses TRBV5-6 and TRBJ2-7; weak D call: TRBD2 (7 bases). The germline CDR1 and CDR2 sequences are SGHDT and YYEEEE. This CDR3 comprises 11 residues. The DNA of the CDR3 is TGTGCCAGCAGTTGGGGGGGCGAGCAGTCCTTC. Protein: CASSWGGEQSF.

Remarks on this clone: This sample includes further DNA sequences coding for the same CDR3. V gene TRBV6-5 combines with J gene TRBJ1-1, with D unclear. The CDR3 sequence is 13 residues long. The germline V and J ends were trimmed by 6 bases and 2 bases, with 10 bases remaining between them. Germline V gene lookup returns CDR1 MNHEY and CDR2 SVGAGI. The chain's CDR3 is CASSPGSNTEAFF. The DNA of the CDR3 is TGTGCCAGCAGCCCCGGGTCAAACACTGAAGCTTTCTTT.

The rearrangement links TRBV6-5 to TRBJ2-5, with D perhaps matching TRBD2 (6 bases). Trimming removed 0 bases at V and 1 base at J, with 12 bases between. The CDR3 is made up of 16 amino acids. CDR1 is MNHEY, CDR2 SVGAGI, per germline. CDR3 DNA: TGTGCCAGCAGTTACTCGGCCGCGGGGCTCCAAGAGACCCAGTACTTC. Translating gives CASSYSAAGLQETQYF.